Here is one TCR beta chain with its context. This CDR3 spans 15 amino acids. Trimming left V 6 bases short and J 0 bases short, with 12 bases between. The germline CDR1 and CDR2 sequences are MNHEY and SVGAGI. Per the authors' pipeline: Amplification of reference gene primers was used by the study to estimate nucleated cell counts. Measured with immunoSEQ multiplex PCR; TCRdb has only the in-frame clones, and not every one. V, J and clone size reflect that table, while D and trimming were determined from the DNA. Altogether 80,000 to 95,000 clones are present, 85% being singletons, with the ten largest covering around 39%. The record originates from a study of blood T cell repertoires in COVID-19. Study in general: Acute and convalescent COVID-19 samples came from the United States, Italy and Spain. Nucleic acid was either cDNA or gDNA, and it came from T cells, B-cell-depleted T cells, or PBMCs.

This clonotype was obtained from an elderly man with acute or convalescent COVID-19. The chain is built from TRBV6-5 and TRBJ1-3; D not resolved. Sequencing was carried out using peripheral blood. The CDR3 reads CASSADSYSGNTIYF. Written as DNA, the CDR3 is TGTGCCAGCAGCGCTGACTCCTACTCTGGAAACACCATATATTTT.